This T cell receptor (beta chain) comes out of a study of blood T cell repertoires in COVID-19. Study as a whole: The United States, Italy and Spain provided the acute and convalescent COVID-19 samples. The analysed material was cDNA or gDNA that came from T cells, B-cell-depleted T cells, or PBMCs.

Authors' analysis steps: Using reference gene primer amplification, nucleated cell counts were estimated. Clones were sequenced by immunoSEQ multiplex PCR, and TCRdb holds only the in-frame ones, with some missing. V, J and clone size are those of that table, while D and trimming were read from the DNA. The sample lists approximately 100,000 clones, approximately 88% occurring once. J was trimmed by 3 bases and V by 10 bases; bases with no gene match: 7. The CDR3 is 13 residues long. CDR1 and CDR2 from the germline V gene are MDHEN and SYDVKM. The receptor's source is a human donor in a cohort sampled during active COVID-19. The sequencing sample was made of peripheral blood. The V and J genes are TRBV28 and TRBJ2-7, with TRBD1 matching 9 bases. CDR3 nucleotide sequence: TGTGCCACTACTAGGGGACAGGGCTACGAGCAGTACTTC. Translating gives CATTRGQGYEQYF.